This entry lists 7 T cell receptor beta chains sequenced from one sample in a study of response to subunit inactivated influenza vaccine. Each CDR3 protein is one row after TCRdb ran MiXCR on the RT-PCR reads. The sample carries 630,000 or so distinct CDR3 sequences, more than 15% recorded once. The sequences come from PBMCs from blood, collected approximately 12 days after vaccination. The receptors stem from a man aged 50 to 60 who received an inactivated influenza vaccine.

This clonotype was detected ten times or more. The chain carries TRBV5-8 and TRBJ2-1; possible D gene TRBD2, 7 bases. CDR3 length equals 15 residues. The germline V gene encodes CDR1 SGHTS and CDR2 YDEGEE. V gave up 2 bases and J gave up 5 bases, with 14 bases separating them. CDR3 sequence (DNA): TGTGCCAGCAGCTTTGAGGGGGGGCCGCACAATGAGCAGTTCTTC. Its protein product is CASSFEGGPHNEQFF.

V gene TRBV29-1 combines with J gene TRBJ1-4, with a tentative D call TRBD1 (5 bases). V was cut by 6 bases and J by 7 bases, with 15 bases left in between. CDR1 and CDR2 (germline): SQVTM, ANQGSEA. The CDR3 consists of 13 residues. The DNA for the CDR3 is TGCAGCGTACTTGTCAGGGTCAGTGAAAAACTGTTTTTT. Translating it yields CSVLVRVSEKLFF.

The chain couples TRBV20-1 to TRBJ1-6, with a weak D call TRBD1 (5 bases). V lost 5 bases and J lost 7, with 12 bases in between. The germline V gene encodes CDR1 DFQATT and CDR2 SNEGSKA (reference sequence). The CDR3 loop spans 13 amino acids. This CDR3 is CSARSEGNSPLHF. As DNA, the CDR3 is TGCAGTGCTCGAAGCGAGGGGAATTCACCCCTCCACTTT.

This clonotype was detected ten times or more. CDR3 residues: CASSFFPHGPGGLYNIQYF. The CDR3 bases are TGTGCCAGCAGCTTCTTCCCCCATGGGCCGGGGGGGCTTTACAACATTCAGTACTTC. This sequence joins TRBV5-4 and TRBJ2-4; 8 nucleotides line up with TRBD2. The CDR3 contains 19 residues. Germline assignment: CDR1 SGHNT and CDR2 YYREEE (reference sequence). The V segment lost 2 bases and the J segment 7 bases; nucleotides outside the gene matches: 20.

The chain has TRBV29-1 and TRBJ2-3, with D maybe TRBD2 (6 bases). Germline values: CDR1 SQVTM, CDR2 ANQGSEA. V lost 6 bases to trimming and J lost 6 bases, with 16 bases between them. The CDR3 runs 13 residues. CDR3 DNA: TGCAGCGTGCAACGGGGGAGGAAGGATACGCAGTATTTT. It yields the protein CSVQRGRKDTQYF.

This clonotype turned up a few times. The rearrangement uses TRBV3-1 and TRBJ2-7; 7 nucleotides align to TRBD2. The CDR3 is 14 amino acids. V was pared by 2 bases and J by 4 bases, with 5 bases of the junction left unmatched. Germline V gene lookup returns CDR1 LGHDT and CDR2 YNNKEL (reference sequence). The CDR3 sequence is CASSQMGRVYEQYF. The CDR3 coding sequence is TGTGCCAGCAGCCAAATGGGGAGGGTTTACGAGCAGTACTTC.

The genes are TRBV6-2 or TRBV6-3 and TRBJ1-2, with D perhaps matching TRBD1 (6 bases). The germline V gene has CDR1 MNHEY and CDR2 SVGEGT. This CDR3 contains 14 residues. V lost 0 bases to trimming and J lost 8 bases, with 13 bases between them. Written as DNA, the CDR3 is TGTGCCAGCAGTTACTCGTCGACAGGTCCCGGCTACACCTTC. It specifies CASSYSSTGPGYTF.